This TCR beta chain was recorded in a study of CD8 T cells in Susac syndrome. Reverse transcription of 0.5 to 1 ug RNA was performed with random hexamers. Amplification of TCR beta CDR3 by immunoSEQ multiplex PCR spanned 54 Vbeta and 13 Jbeta. TCRdb ran MiXCR on the immunoSEQ multiplex PCR reads and lists one entry per CDR3 protein. The table shows approximately 200,000 distinct CDR3 sequences, with 95% occurring only once. Germline trimming cut 6 bases from V and 8 bases from J; bases unmatched to any gene: 1. Looked up from germline, CDR1 is SNHLY and CDR2 is FYNNEI. The CDR3 is 13 residues long. The authors carried out high-throughput sequencing of TCR beta. They applied it to CD8+ and CD4+ T cells obtained from blood.

V usage is TRBV2 and J usage is TRBJ1-6; TRBD1 aligns across 10 bases. The clonotype comes from a human donor with multiple sclerosis. Input material: CD4+ T cells from PBMCs. The CDR3 coding sequence is TGTGCCAGCAGCGGACAGGGGGATTCACCCCTCCACTTT. This sequence encodes CASSGQGDSPLHF.